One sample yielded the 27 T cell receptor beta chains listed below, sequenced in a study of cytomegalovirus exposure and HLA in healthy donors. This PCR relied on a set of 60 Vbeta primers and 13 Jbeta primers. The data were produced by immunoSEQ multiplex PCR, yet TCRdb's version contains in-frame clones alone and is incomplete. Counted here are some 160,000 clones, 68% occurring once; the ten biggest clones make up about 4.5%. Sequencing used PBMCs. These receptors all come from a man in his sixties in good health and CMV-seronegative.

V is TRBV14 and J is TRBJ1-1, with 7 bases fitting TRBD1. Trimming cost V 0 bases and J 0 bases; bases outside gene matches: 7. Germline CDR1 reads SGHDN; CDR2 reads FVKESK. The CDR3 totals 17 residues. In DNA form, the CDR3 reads TGTGCCAGCAGCCAAGACCGGGGGACAGCCTTGAACACTGAAGCTTTCTTT. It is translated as CASSQDRGTALNTEAFF. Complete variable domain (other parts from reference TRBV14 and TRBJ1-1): EAGVTQFPSHSVIEKGQTVTLRCDPISGHDNLYWYRRVMGKEIKFLLHFVKESKQDESGMPNNRFLAERTGGTYSTLKVQPAELEDSGVYFCASSQDRGTALNTEAFFGQGTRLTVV.

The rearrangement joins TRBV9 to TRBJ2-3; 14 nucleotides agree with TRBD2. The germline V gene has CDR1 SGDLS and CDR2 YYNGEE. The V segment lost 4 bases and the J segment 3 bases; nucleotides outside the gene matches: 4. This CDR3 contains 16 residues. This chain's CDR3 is CASSSGTSGSTDTQYF. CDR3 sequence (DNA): TGTGCCAGCAGCTCGGGGACTAGCGGGAGTACAGATACGCAGTATTTT. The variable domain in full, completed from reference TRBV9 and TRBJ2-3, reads DSGVTQTPKHLITATGQRVTLRCSPRSGDLSVYWYQQSLDQGLQFLIQYYNGEERAKGNILERFSAQQFPDLHSELNLSSLELGDSALYFCASSSGTSGSTDTQYFGPGTRLTVL.

CDR3 in amino acids: CASSYGGASNEKLFF. The DNA of the CDR3 is TGTGCCAGCAGTTACGGGGGGGCGAGTAATGAAAAACTGTTTTTT. This chain joins TRBV6-6 and TRBJ1-4; a weak D match, TRBD1 (6 bases). Germline-derived CDR1 and CDR2 are MNHNY and SVGAGI (reference sequence). This CDR3 has 15 residues. V gave up 2 bases and J gave up 4 bases, with 11 bases separating them.

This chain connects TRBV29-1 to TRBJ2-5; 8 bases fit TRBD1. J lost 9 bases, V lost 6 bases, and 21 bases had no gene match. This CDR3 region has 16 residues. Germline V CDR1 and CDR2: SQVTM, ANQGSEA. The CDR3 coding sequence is TGCAGCGTCCCCTCAGGGGGCGAAGAGACCCAGGGCCCCCAGTACTTC. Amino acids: CSVPSGGEETQGPQYF.

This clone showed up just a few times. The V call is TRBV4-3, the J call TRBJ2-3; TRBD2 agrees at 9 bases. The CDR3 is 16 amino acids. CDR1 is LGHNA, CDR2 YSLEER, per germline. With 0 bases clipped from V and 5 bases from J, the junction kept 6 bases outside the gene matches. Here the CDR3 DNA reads TGCGCCAGCAGCCAAGAGAACCGACTAGCGGTAGATACGCAGTATTTT. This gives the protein CASSQENRLAVDTQYF.

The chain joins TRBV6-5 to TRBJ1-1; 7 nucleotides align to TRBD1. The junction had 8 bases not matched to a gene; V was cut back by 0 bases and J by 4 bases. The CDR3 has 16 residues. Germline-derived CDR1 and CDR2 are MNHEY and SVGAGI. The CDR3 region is CASSYSLTGLSTEAFF. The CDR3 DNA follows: TGTGCCAGCAGTTACTCGTTGACAGGGCTTTCCACTGAAGCTTTCTTT.

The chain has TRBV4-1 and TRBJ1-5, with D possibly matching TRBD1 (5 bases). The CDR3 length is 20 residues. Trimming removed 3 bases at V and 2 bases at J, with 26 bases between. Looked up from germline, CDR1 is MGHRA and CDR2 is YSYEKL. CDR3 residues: CASSHKILEVRVEGNQPQHF. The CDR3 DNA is TGCGCCAGCAGCCATAAAATACTCGAGGTCAGGGTTGAGGGCAATCAGCCCCAGCATTTT.

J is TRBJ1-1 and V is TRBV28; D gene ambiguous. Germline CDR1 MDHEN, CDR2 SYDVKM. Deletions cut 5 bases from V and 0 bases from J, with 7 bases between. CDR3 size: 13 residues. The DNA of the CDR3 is TGTGCCAGCAGTAATACAGTGAACACTGAAGCTTTCTTT. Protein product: CASSNTVNTEAFF. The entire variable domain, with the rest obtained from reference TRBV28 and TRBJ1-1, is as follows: DVKVTQSSRYLVKRTGEKVFLECVQDMDHENMFWYRQDPGLGLRLIYFSYDVKMKEKGDIPEGYSVSREKKERFSLILESASTNQTSMYLCASSNTVNTEAFFGQGTRLTVV.

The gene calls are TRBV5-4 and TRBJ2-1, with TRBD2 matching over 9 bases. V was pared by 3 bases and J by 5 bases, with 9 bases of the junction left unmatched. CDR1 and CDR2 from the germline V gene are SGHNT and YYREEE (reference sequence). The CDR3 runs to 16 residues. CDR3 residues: CASSSGAGGPDNEQFF. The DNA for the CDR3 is TGTGCCAGCAGCTCCGGGGCGGGAGGGCCCGACAATGAGCAGTTCTTC.

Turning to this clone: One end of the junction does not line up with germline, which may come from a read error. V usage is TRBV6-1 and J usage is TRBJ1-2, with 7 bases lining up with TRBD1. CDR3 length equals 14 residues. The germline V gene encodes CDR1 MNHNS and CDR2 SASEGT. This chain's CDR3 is CASSESEGAHGHTF. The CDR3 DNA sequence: TGTGCCAGCAGTGAATCAGAGGGGGCGCATGGCCACACCTTC.

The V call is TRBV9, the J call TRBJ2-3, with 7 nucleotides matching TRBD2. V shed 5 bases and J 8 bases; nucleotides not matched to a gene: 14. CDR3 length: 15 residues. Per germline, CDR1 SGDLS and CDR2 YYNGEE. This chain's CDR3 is CASSGLISWEGTQYF. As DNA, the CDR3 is TGTGCCAGCAGTGGTCTGATCAGCTGGGAGGGTACGCAGTATTTT. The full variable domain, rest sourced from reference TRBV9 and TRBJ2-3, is DSGVTQTPKHLITATGQRVTLRCSPRSGDLSVYWYQQSLDQGLQFLIQYYNGEERAKGNILERFSAQQFPDLHSELNLSSLELGDSALYFCASSGLISWEGTQYFGPGTRLTVL.

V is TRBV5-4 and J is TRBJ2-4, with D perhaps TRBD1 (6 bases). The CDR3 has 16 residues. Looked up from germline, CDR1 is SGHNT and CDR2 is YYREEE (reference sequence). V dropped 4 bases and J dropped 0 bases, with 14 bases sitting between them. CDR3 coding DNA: TGTGCCAGCAGCCCCTTGCAGGGGTTAGCCAAAAACATTCAGTACTTC. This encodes CASSPLQGLAKNIQYF.

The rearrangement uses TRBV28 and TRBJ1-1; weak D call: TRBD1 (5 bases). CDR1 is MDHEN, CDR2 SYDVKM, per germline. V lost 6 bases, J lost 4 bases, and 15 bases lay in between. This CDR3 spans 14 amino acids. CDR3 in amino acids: CASRSRQWTTEAFF. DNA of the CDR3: TGTGCCAGCAGAAGCCGACAGTGGACCACTGAAGCTTTCTTT.

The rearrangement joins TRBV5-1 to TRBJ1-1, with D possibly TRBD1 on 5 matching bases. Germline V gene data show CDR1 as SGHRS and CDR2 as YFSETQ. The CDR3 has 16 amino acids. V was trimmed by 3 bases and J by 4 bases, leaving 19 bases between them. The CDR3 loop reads CASSYSGIESGTEAFF. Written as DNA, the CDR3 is TGCGCCAGCAGCTATTCAGGGATAGAGTCTGGCACTGAAGCTTTCTTT.

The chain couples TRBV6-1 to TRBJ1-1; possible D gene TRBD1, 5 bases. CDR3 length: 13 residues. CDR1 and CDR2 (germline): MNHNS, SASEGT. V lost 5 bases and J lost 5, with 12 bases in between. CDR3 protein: CASSRIDRTEAFF. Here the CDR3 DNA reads TGTGCCAGCAGTAGAATCGACAGAACTGAAGCTTTCTTT.

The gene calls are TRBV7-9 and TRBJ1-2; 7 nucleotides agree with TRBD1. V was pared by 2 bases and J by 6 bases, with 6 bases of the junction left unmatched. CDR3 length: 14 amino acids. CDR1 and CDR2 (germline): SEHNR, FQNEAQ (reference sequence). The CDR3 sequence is CASSLIRQGDGYTF. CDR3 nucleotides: TGTGCCAGCAGCTTAATCCGACAGGGAGATGGCTACACCTTC. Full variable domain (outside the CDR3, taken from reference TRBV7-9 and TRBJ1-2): DTGVSQNPRHKITKRGQNVTFRCDPISEHNRLYWYRQTLGQGPEFLTYFQNEAQLEKSRLLSDRFSAERPKGSFSTLEIQRTEQGDSAMYLCASSLIRQGDGYTFGSGTRLTVV.

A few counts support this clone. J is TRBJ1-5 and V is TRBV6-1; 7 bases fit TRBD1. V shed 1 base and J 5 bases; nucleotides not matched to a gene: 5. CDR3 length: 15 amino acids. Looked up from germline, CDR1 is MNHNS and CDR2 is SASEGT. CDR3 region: CASSEVGQEDQPQHF. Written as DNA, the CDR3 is TGTGCCAGCAGTGAAGTCGGACAGGAGGATCAGCCCCAGCATTTT.

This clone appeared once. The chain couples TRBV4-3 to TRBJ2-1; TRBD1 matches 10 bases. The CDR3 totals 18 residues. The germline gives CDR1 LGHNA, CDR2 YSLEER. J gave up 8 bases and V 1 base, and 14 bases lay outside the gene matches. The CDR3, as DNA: TGCGCCAGCAGCCAAGCCGGACCGGGACAGGGGCGAGGGGATGAGCAGTTCTTC. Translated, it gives CASSQAGPGQGRGDEQFF.

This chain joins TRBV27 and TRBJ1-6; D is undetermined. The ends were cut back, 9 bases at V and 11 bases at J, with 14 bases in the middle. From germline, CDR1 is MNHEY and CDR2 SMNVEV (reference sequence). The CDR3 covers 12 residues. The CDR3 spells CARRRVEPPLHF. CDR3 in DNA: TGTGCCAGGCGGCGTGTGGAGCCACCCCTCCACTTT.

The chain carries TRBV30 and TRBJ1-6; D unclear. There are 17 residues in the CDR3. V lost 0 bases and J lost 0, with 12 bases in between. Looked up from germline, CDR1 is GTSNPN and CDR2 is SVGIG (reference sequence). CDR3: CAWSVPWESSYNSPLHF. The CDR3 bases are TGTGCCTGGAGTGTACCGTGGGAGAGCTCCTATAATTCACCCCTCCACTTT.

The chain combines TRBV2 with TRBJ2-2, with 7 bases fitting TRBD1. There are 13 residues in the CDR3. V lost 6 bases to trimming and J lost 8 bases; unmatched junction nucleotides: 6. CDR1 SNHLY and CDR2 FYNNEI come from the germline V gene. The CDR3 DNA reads TGTGCCAGCAGCAAGAACAGGGGAGGGGAGCTGTTTTTT. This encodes CASSKNRGGELFF.

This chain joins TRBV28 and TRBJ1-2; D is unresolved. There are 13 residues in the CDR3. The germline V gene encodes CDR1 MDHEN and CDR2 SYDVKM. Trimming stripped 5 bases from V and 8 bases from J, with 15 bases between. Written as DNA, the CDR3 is TGTGCCAGCAGTCCCCCGGTCCCGAGAGGCTACACCTTC. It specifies CASSPPVPRGYTF.

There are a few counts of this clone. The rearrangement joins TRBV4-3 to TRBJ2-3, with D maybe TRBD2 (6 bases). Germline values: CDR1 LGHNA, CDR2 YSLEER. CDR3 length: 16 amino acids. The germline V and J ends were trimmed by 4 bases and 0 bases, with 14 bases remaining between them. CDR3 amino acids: CASSPDYSTSTDTQYF. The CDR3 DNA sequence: TGCGCCAGCAGCCCGGACTATTCAACTAGCACAGATACGCAGTATTTT.

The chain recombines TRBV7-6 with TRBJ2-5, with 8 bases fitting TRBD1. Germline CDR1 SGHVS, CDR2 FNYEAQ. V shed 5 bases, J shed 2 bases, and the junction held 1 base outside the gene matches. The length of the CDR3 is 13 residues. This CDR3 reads CASSRTGQETQYF. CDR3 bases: TGTGCCAGCAGCCGGACAGGGCAAGAGACCCAGTACTTC.

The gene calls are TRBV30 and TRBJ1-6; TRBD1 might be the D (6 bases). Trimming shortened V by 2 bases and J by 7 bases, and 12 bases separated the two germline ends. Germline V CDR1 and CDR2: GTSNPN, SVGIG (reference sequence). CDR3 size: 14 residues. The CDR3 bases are TGTGCCTGGAGTTCGGGACAAAGGAATTCACCCCTCCACTTT. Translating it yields CAWSSGQRNSPLHF.

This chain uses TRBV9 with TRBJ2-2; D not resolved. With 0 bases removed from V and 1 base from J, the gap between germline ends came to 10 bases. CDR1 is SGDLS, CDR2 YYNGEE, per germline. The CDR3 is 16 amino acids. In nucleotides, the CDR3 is TGTGCCAGCAGCGTAGCCGCAGGCTTGAACACCGGGGAGCTGTTTTTT. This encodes CASSVAAGLNTGELFF.

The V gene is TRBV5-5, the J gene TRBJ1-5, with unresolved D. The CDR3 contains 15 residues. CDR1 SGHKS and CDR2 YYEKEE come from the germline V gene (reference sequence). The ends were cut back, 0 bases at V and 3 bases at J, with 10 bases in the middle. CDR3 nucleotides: TGTGCCAGCAGCTTGGACAGCTTACACAATCAGCCCCAGCATTTT. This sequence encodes CASSLDSLHNQPQHF.